The T cell receptor beta chain under discussion was sequenced for a study of cytomegalovirus exposure and HLA in healthy donors. Note on this clone: Its target is not known.

The PCR was carried out with 60 Vbeta primers and 13 Jbeta primers. Clones were sequenced by immunoSEQ multiplex PCR, and TCRdb holds only the in-frame ones, with some missing. The sample yields approximately 93,000 clones, about four fifths seen once. Whole-study results and caveats: The study had only CMV serostatus as immune exposure information.

Sequenced sample: PBMCs. This TCR came from a man aged 45-60 years in good health and CMV-seronegative.

The CDR3, as DNA: TGCGCCAGCAGGGGGACTAGCGGGAGCTCTGAGCAGTTCTTC. Protein: CASRGTSGSSEQFF. This rearrangement joins TRBV5-1 to TRBJ2-1, with TRBD2 matching over 14 bases. V lost 5 bases and J lost 9; bases outside the gene matches: 4. CDR1 SGHRS and CDR2 YFSETQ come from the germline V gene. This CDR3 is 14 amino acids long.